Below, 31 T cell receptor beta chains from the same sample are listed, as sequenced in a study of cytomegalovirus exposure and HLA in healthy donors. Sequencing used immunoSEQ multiplex PCR; TCRdb keeps in-frame clones, though not all of them. This sample has around 140,000 clones, with about 91% found just once. Sequencing input: PBMCs. These receptors came from a man younger than 30 in good health and CMV-seropositive.

The chain couples TRBV7-3 to TRBJ2-1, with TRBD1 identical over 12 bases. Trimming removed 3 bases from V and 8 bases from J; junction bases left unmatched: 2. The V gene's germline CDR1 is SGHTA and CDR2 FQGTGA. The CDR3 is made up of 14 amino acids. The CDR3 region is CASSFGTGGDEQFF. The CDR3 coding sequence is TGTGCCAGCAGCTTCGGGACAGGGGGCGATGAGCAGTTCTTC.

The chain combines TRBV18 with TRBJ1-2, with D unclear. Germline assignment: CDR1 KGHSH and CDR2 LQKENI. This CDR3 has 12 amino acids. Trimming left V 10 bases short and J 4 bases short, with 13 bases between. The CDR3 spells CATDREGYGYTF. The CDR3 nucleotides read TGTGCCACCGACCGGGAGGGCTATGGCTACACCTTC.

The J gene is TRBJ2-5, the V gene TRBV18; TRBD2 matches 7 bases. The CDR3 covers 17 residues. CDR1 and CDR2 from the germline V gene are KGHSH and LQKENI. Trimming cost V 0 bases and J 2 bases; bases outside gene matches: 9. DNA of the CDR3: TGTGCCAGCTCACCACCTGGGGGGGTAACCCAGCAAGAGACCCAGTACTTC. Encoded protein: CASSPPGGVTQQETQYF. Based on the CDR3 plus reference TRBV18 and TRBJ2-5, the full variable domain is NAGVMQNPRHLVRRRGQEARLRCSPMKGHSHVYWYRQLPEEGLKFMVYLQKENIIDESGMPKERFSAEFPKEGPSILRIQQVVRGDSAAYFCASSPPGGVTQQETQYFGPGTRLLVL.

The chain couples TRBV10-1 to TRBJ2-2; D possibly corresponds to TRBD1 (5 bases). The CDR3 is made up of 14 amino acids. Germline CDR1 and CDR2: WNHNN and SYGVQD (reference sequence). Trimming shortened V by 10 bases and J by 3 bases, and 15 bases separated the two germline ends. CDR3 in amino acids: CAIQADKYTGELFF. Written as DNA, the CDR3 is TGCGCCATCCAGGCGGACAAATACACCGGGGAGCTGTTTTTT.

In its sample, this clone was seen a few times. This rearrangement joins TRBV2 to TRBJ1-5; D may be TRBD1 (6 bases). Trimming stripped 1 base from V and 12 bases from J, with 10 bases between. The CDR3 is 12 amino acids. Germline CDR1 reads SNHLY; CDR2 reads FYNNEI. CDR3 loop: CASSEGTVSQHF. The CDR3 coding sequence is TGTGCCAGCAGTGAAGGGACAGTAAGCCAGCATTTT. Variable domain in full (rest from reference TRBV2 and TRBJ1-5): EPEVTQTPSHQVTQMGQEVILRCVPISNHLYFYWYRQILGQKVEFLVSFYNNEISEKSEIFDDQFSVERPDGSNFTLKIRSTKLEDSAMYFCASSEGTVSQHFGDGTRLSIL.

The CDR3 spells CASSPKTGGGYGYTF. The CDR3 DNA reads TGTGCCAGCTCACCGAAGACAGGGGGAGGCTATGGCTACACCTTC. V and J are TRBV18 and TRBJ1-2, with TRBD1 matching 9 bases. J lost 4 bases, V lost 3 bases, and 6 bases had no gene match. The CDR3 runs to 15 residues. Germline loops: CDR1 KGHSH, CDR2 LQKENI.

The DNA for the CDR3 is TGTGCCAGCAGTAAGGGACAGAGATTTGGGCAGGCCAAAAACATTCAGTACTTC. Protein product: CASSKGQRFGQAKNIQYF. The chain links TRBV28 to TRBJ2-4, with 7 bases lining up with TRBD1. The J segment lost 1 base and the V segment lost 5 bases, leaving 14 bases of the junction unmatched. In germline, CDR1 is MDHEN, CDR2 SYDVKM. The CDR3 spans 18 residues.

V is TRBV5-1 and J is TRBJ2-5, with D uncertain. Germline V CDR1 and CDR2: SGHRS, YFSETQ. This CDR3 comprises 11 residues. V lost 1 base and J 7 bases, leaving 5 bases between the germline ends. CDR3 DNA sequence: TGCGCCAGCAGCTTGAGCCGGACCCAGTACTTC. It yields the protein CASSLSRTQYF.

The chain combines TRBV20-1 with TRBJ1-2; 7 positions match TRBD1. Per the germline V gene, CDR1 is DFQATT and CDR2 is SNEGSKA (reference sequence). Unmatched junction bases numbered 4, after V lost 6 bases and J lost 6 bases. The CDR3 consists of 11 residues. The CDR3 is CSATDRNGYTF. CDR3 coding DNA: TGCAGTGCCACGGACAGGAATGGCTACACCTTC.

The chain couples TRBV30 to TRBJ1-1; D ambiguous. V was cut by 5 bases and J by 6 bases, with 10 bases left in between. This CDR3 contains 11 residues. Per the germline V gene, CDR1 is GTSNPN and CDR2 is SVGIG (reference sequence). The CDR3 loop reads CAWGLNAEAFF. The CDR3 DNA follows: TGTGCCTGGGGCTTGAATGCTGAAGCTTTCTTT.

V and J are TRBV5-1 and TRBJ2-2; 8 bases are shared with TRBD2. CDR1 is SGHRS, CDR2 YFSETQ, per germline. The CDR3 extends over 15 amino acids. J was trimmed by 1 base and V by 7 bases; bases with no gene match: 6. CDR3 region: CASGSSGRNTGELFF. The CDR3 coding sequence is TGCGCCAGCGGATCAAGCGGGAGGAACACCGGGGAGCTGTTTTTT.

This clone has a single count. The rearrangement links TRBV30 to TRBJ2-7; D is perhaps TRBD2 (6 bases). Germline lookup yields CDR1 GTSNPN and CDR2 SVGIG (reference sequence). V lost 1 base and J lost 5, with 9 bases in between. CDR3 length: 12 residues. CDR3 in DNA: TGTGCCTGGAGTGCCACGGGGGACGAGCAGTACTTC. Translated: CAWSATGDEQYF. Full variable domain (rest looked up from reference TRBV30 and TRBJ2-7): SQTIHQWPATLVQPVGSPLSLECTVEGTSNPNLYWYRQAAGRGLQLLFYSVGIGQISSEVPQNLSASRPQDRQFILSSKKLLLSDSGFYLCAWSATGDEQYFGPGTRLTVT.

V gene TRBV5-1 combines with J gene TRBJ2-5; 7 bases are shared with TRBD1. The CDR3 sequence is 13 residues long. CDR1 SGHRS and CDR2 YFSETQ come from the germline V gene. With 3 bases clipped from V and 3 bases from J, the junction kept 2 bases outside the gene matches. In nucleotides, the CDR3 is TGCGCCAGCAGCTCCCAGGGGGAAGAGACCCAGTACTTC. Translating it yields CASSSQGEETQYF.

CDR3 amino acids: CASSGQYYNSPLHF. CDR3 in DNA: TGTGCCAGCAGTGGACAGTATTATAATTCACCCCTCCACTTT. This chain joins TRBV28 and TRBJ1-6; tentatively, D is TRBD1 (6 bases). CDR1 and CDR2 from the germline V gene are MDHEN and SYDVKM. The CDR3 length is 14 residues. The V gene lost 5 bases and the J gene lost 4 bases, with 9 bases spanning the gap.

The chain employs TRBV11-2 and TRBJ1-1; 8 bases are shared with TRBD1. The V gene end was trimmed by 4 bases and the J gene end by 5 bases; junction bases not matched to a gene: 6. CDR1 is SGHAT and CDR2 is FQNNGV in the germline V gene. The CDR3 has 14 amino acids. In DNA form, the CDR3 reads TGTGCCAGCAGCTCCAGGACAGGGTATACTGAAGCTTTCTTT. Amino acid sequence: CASSSRTGYTEAFF.

The genes are TRBV5-1 and TRBJ1-4; 9 bases line up with TRBD1. CDR1 and CDR2 from the germline V gene are SGHRS and YFSETQ. After removal of 5 bases from V and 5 bases from J, the junction contained 1 base not matched to a gene. CDR3 length: 13 residues. CDR3 sequence (DNA): TGCGCCAGCAGGGACAGGGGCAATGAAAAACTGTTTTTT. The encoded protein is CASRDRGNEKLFF.

CDR3 sequence: CASSLDRGHNSPLHF. CDR3 coding DNA: TGTGCCAGCAGCTTAGATCGCGGCCACAATTCACCCCTCCACTTT. The rearrangement joins TRBV7-8 to TRBJ1-6; unclear D gene. Trimming left V 1 base short and J 7 bases short, with 11 bases between. The CDR3 runs 15 residues. Germline V gives CDR1 SGHVS, CDR2 FQNEAQ.

The rearrangement joins TRBV7-9 to TRBJ1-5; D uncertain. Trimming cost V 1 base and J 2 bases, with 9 bases left between them. The CDR3 spans 15 residues. In germline, CDR1 is SEHNR, CDR2 FQNEAQ (reference sequence). The CDR3 loop is CASSLESEGNQPQHF. The CDR3 DNA sequence: TGTGCCAGCAGCTTAGAGAGTGAGGGCAATCAGCCCCAGCATTTT.

The chain has TRBV29-1 and TRBJ2-1, with TRBD2 matching 14 bases. Germline V CDR1 and CDR2: SQVTM, ANQGSEA. With V trimmed by 4 bases and J by 2 bases, 1 base remained unmatched. The length of the CDR3 is 15 residues. CDR3 nucleotides: TGCAGCGTTGCGGGACTAGCGGGAGCCTACAATGAGCAGTTCTTC. Amino acids: CSVAGLAGAYNEQFF.

The chain is built from TRBV27 and TRBJ2-1; 9 bases are shared with TRBD2. With 1 base clipped from V and 3 bases from J, the junction kept 4 bases outside the gene matches. CDR3 length equals 16 residues. Germline assignment: CDR1 MNHEY and CDR2 SMNVEV (reference sequence). The CDR3 region has the DNA TGTGCCAGCAGTTTATACCTAGCGGGGCTCTACAATGAGCAGTTCTTC. This codes for CASSLYLAGLYNEQFF.

This chain links TRBV28 with TRBJ2-3; D unclear. The V gene lost 6 bases and the J gene lost 4 bases, with 14 bases spanning the gap. This CDR3 spans 14 amino acids. The germline V gene has CDR1 MDHEN and CDR2 SYDVKM. The CDR3 DNA reads as TGTGCCAGCAGCCCCTCCGGTACGGCAGATACGCAGTATTTT. Protein sequence: CASSPSGTADTQYF.

The rearrangement uses TRBV7-9 and TRBJ1-4, with D possibly TRBD1 on 5 matching bases. The V end was cut by 5 bases, the J end by 2 bases, with 9 bases between. Looked up from germline, CDR1 is SEHNR and CDR2 is FQNEAQ (reference sequence). The CDR3 runs 14 residues. The CDR3 protein is CASSHQGTNEKLFF. Written as DNA, the CDR3 is TGTGCCAGCAGCCACCAGGGCACTAATGAAAAACTGTTTTTT.

V usage is TRBV6-1 and J usage is TRBJ2-5; D might be TRBD1 (6 bases). This CDR3 spans 13 amino acids. Per the germline V gene, CDR1 is MNHNS and CDR2 is SASEGT. Trimming removed 8 bases at V and 4 bases at J, with 14 bases between. CDR3 in DNA: TGTGCCAGCGTATTGCAGGGGCGAGAGACCCAGTACTTC. Protein product: CASVLQGRETQYF.

V gene TRBV7-3 combines with J gene TRBJ2-7; 7 bases fit TRBD2. This CDR3 contains 15 residues. Trimming removed 1 base from V and 3 bases from J; junction bases left unmatched: 6. CDR1 SGHTA and CDR2 FQGTGA come from the germline V gene. The CDR3 region is CASSLSGGGNYEQYF. In DNA, the CDR3 is TGTGCCAGCAGCTTAAGTGGCGGGGGAAACTACGAGCAGTACTTC.

V usage is TRBV5-6 and J usage is TRBJ2-2, with 8 bases lining up with TRBD1. CDR1 and CDR2 (germline): SGHDT, YYEEEE. The CDR3 is 17 amino acids. V gave up 2 bases and J gave up 3 bases; unmatched junction bases: 9. CDR3 amino acids: CASSFPDRVGDTGELFF. CDR3 coding DNA: TGTGCCAGCAGCTTCCCGGACAGGGTAGGGGACACCGGGGAGCTGTTTTTT.

The V call is TRBV12-5, the J call TRBJ2-3; tentatively, D is TRBD2 (5 bases). The CDR3 sequence is 17 residues long. With 0 bases removed from V and 3 bases from J, the gap between germline ends came to 16 bases. Per germline, CDR1 LGHNT and CDR2 FRNRAP. The DNA for the CDR3 is TGTGCTAGTGGTTTGGTACTAGGAAACACTTTGACAGATACGCAGTATTTT. This gives the protein CASGLVLGNTLTDTQYF.

The genes are TRBV4-2 and TRBJ2-3; TRBD2 matches 10 bases. Trimming at V came to 3 bases and at J to 0 bases, leaving 6 bases not matched to a gene. The CDR3 extends over 17 amino acids. CDR1 LGHNA and CDR2 YNFKEQ come from the germline V gene. CDR3 residues: CASSHDSGGTSTDTQYF. The CDR3 DNA reads as TGTGCCAGCAGCCATGATAGCGGGGGGACTAGCACAGATACGCAGTATTTT.

The gene calls are TRBV30 and TRBJ1-5; no firm D call. The V end lost 0 bases, the J end lost 1 base, and 4 bases lay between the germline ends. Germline CDR1 reads GTSNPN; CDR2 reads SVGIG (reference sequence). CDR3 size: 13 residues. The CDR3 is CAWSVRSNQPQHF. The CDR3 nucleotides read TGTGCCTGGAGTGTGAGGAGCAATCAGCCCCAGCATTTT. Looking up the rest from reference TRBV30 and TRBJ1-5 gives the full variable domain: SQTIHQWPATLVQPVGSPLSLECTVEGTSNPNLYWYRQAAGRGLQLLFYSVGIGQISSEVPQNLSASRPQDRQFILSSKKLLLSDSGFYLCAWSVRSNQPQHFGDGTRLSIL.

The J gene is TRBJ1-3, the V gene TRBV5-1; D is undetermined. V lost 0 bases and J 2 bases, leaving 3 bases between the germline ends. The CDR3 contains 13 residues. CDR1 and CDR2 from the germline V gene are SGHRS and YFSETQ. The CDR3 here is CASSLGPGNTIYF. The CDR3 DNA sequence: TGCGCCAGCAGCTTGGGGCCTGGAAACACCATATATTTT. The entire variable domain, with the rest obtained from reference TRBV5-1 and TRBJ1-3, is as follows: KAGVTQTPRYLIKTRGQQVTLSCSPISGHRSVSWYQQTPGQGLQFLFEYFSETQRNKGNFPGRFSGRQFSNSRSEMNVSTLELGDSALYLCASSLGPGNTIYFGEGSWLTVV.

This sequence joins TRBV9 and TRBJ1-1, with 7 positions matching TRBD1. From germline, CDR1 is SGDLS and CDR2 YYNGEE. V shed 0 bases and J 2 bases; nucleotides not matched to a gene: 4. The CDR3 contains 15 residues. CDR3 protein: CASSVGGQQNTEAFF. CDR3 coding DNA: TGTGCCAGCAGCGTAGGGGGACAGCAAAACACTGAAGCTTTCTTT.

The chain links TRBV19 to TRBJ1-1; possibly TRBD1 for D (5 bases). V was trimmed by 4 bases and J by 2 bases, leaving 14 bases between them. Germline CDR1 is LNHDA and CDR2 is SQIVND (reference sequence). The CDR3 is 15 amino acids. This CDR3 reads CASSTLLGANTEAFF. DNA for the CDR3: TGTGCCAGTAGTACCCTCTTAGGGGCCAACACTGAAGCTTTCTTT.